This T cell receptor (beta chain) is drawn from a study of PD-1 blockade in classical Hodgkin lymphoma. This clone has only one observation. The CDR3 extends over 15 amino acids. With 0 bases removed from V and 0 bases from J, the gap between germline ends came to 11 bases. The germline gives CDR1 GTSNPN, CDR2 SVGIG (reference sequence). Some clones are missing from TCRdb's copy, which holds only in-frame ones; the method was immunoSEQ multiplex PCR. The sample includes some 8,800 clones, around 80% of them seen just once. Time point: cycle 4 day 1 (C4D1), after more than five weeks of nivolumab. Relapse was seen in all patients after autologous stem cell transplantation, and brentuximab vedotin exposure was variable. Investigators obtained CD8+ T cells from thawed PBMCs by magnetic negative selection.

J is TRBJ1-1 and V is TRBV30; D is perhaps TRBD1 (6 bases). The sample in question was CD8+ T cells from blood, obtained before the fourth cycle of nivolumab. The sequence was collected from a human donor with classical Hodgkin lymphoma. As DNA, the CDR3 is TGTGCCTGGAGTGTCGCAGGGGATTTGAACACTGAAGCTTTCTTT. Amino acid sequence: CAWSVAGDLNTEAFF.